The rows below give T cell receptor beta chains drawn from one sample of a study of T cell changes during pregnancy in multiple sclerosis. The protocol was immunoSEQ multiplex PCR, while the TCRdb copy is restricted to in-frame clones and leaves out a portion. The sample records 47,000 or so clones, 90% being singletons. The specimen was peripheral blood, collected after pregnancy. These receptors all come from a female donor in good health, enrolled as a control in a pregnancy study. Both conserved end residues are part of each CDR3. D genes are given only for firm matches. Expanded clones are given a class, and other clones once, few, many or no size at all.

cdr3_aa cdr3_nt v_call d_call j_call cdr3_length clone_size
CASSSGQGDQPQHF TGCGCCAGCAGCTCGGGACAGGGTGATCAGCCCCAGCATTTT TRBV5-1 TRBD1 TRBJ1-5 14 .
CASSSGAETQYF TGTGCCAGCAGTTCAGGGGCGGAGACCCAGTACTTC TRBV6-5 . TRBJ2-5 12 .
CASSFEQDTEAFF TGCGCCAGCAGCTTTGAGCAGGACACTGAAGCTTTCTTT TRBV5-1 . TRBJ1-1 13 .
CASSPGGTKNEQFF TGCGCCAGCAGCCCGGGGGGGACTAAGAATGAGCAGTTCTTC TRBV5-1 TRBD2 TRBJ2-1 14 .
CASSEGRGEKLFF TGCGCCAGCAGTGAGGGGCGCGGGGAAAAACTGTTTTTT TRBV10-2 . TRBJ1-4 13 .
CAWSFGLAGGAQYF TGTGCCTGGAGTTTCGGACTAGCGGGGGGTGCTCAGTACTTC TRBV30 TRBD2 TRBJ2-7 14 .
CASSYSEGENTEAFF TGTGCCAGCAGTTACTCAGAGGGGGAGAACACTGAAGCTTTCTTT TRBV6-6 . TRBJ1-1 15 .
CSVAQGAFYGYTF TGCAGCGTCGCACAGGGGGCCTTCTATGGCTACACCTTC TRBV29-1 TRBD1 TRBJ1-2 13 .
CASSFAGLAEQGHNEQFF TGTGCCAGCAGTTTCGCGGGACTAGCGGAGCAGGGCCACAATGAGCAGTTCTTC TRBV28 TRBD2 TRBJ2-1 18 .
CASSRTSVEGETQYF TGTGCCAGCAGCCGGACTAGCGTCGAAGGGGAGACCCAGTACTTC TRBV2 TRBD2 TRBJ2-5 15 .
CASSEPFTEAFF TGTGCCAGCAGTGAACCCTTCACTGAAGCTTTCTTT TRBV6-1 . TRBJ1-1 12 .
CASSLAGWDYGYTF TGTGCCAGCAGCTTGGCAGGGTGGGACTATGGCTACACCTTC TRBV7-9 . TRBJ1-2 14 .
CASSRRASGMNTGELFF TGTGCCAGCAGCCGCCGGGCTAGCGGGATGAACACCGGGGAGCTGTTTTTT TRBV7-2 TRBD2 TRBJ2-2 17 .
CASSFPRTSGWKNSPLHF TGTGCCAGCAGTTTCCCCCGGACATCCGGATGGAAAAATTCACCCCTCCACTTT TRBV28 . TRBJ1-6 18 .
CASSVGQGGYNEQFF TGTGCCAGCAGCGTAGGGCAGGGGGGATACAATGAGCAGTTCTTC TRBV9 . TRBJ2-1 15 .
CASRPISQGAGELFF TGTGCCAGCAGACCAATTTCTCAGGGGGCCGGGGAGCTGTTTTTT TRBV6-5 TRBD1 TRBJ2-2 15 .
CSVGGQGDGYTF TGCAGCGTGGGGGGACAGGGGGATGGCTACACCTTC TRBV29-1 TRBD1 TRBJ1-2 12 .
CASSPPGGSGPQHF TGTGCCAGCAGTCCACCAGGGGGGTCGGGGCCCCAGCATTTT TRBV6-5 TRBD1 TRBJ1-5 14 .
CASSSRWDRGNSPLHF TGTGCCAGCAGCTCCCGTTGGGACAGGGGTAATTCACCCCTCCACTTT TRBV11-2 TRBD1 TRBJ1-6 16 once
CASDRDRGEKTEAFF TGTGCCAGCGACCGGGACAGGGGAGAAAAGACTGAAGCTTTCTTT TRBV2 TRBD1 TRBJ1-1 15 .
CASSVDGRETQYF TGTGCCAGCAGCGTTGACGGCAGGGAGACCCAGTACTTC TRBV9 . TRBJ2-5 13 once
CATSREQSYGYTF TGTGCCACCAGCAGAGAACAGTCTTATGGCTACACCTTC TRBV15 . TRBJ1-2 13 few
CASSPTGGAAPDTQYF TGTGCCAGCAGCCCCACGGGAGGGGCTGCGCCAGATACGCAGTATTTT TRBV7-3 TRBD2 TRBJ2-3 16 .
CASSMTVNTEAFF TGTGCCAGTAGTATGACAGTGAACACTGAAGCTTTCTTT TRBV19 . TRBJ1-1 13 few
CAWSPGQGAYEQYF TGTGCCTGGAGTCCCGGACAGGGGGCCTACGAGCAGTACTTC TRBV30 TRBD1 TRBJ2-7 14 .
CASSSAGLQGANGELFF TGTGCCAGCAGCTCCGCCGGACTACAGGGGGCTAACGGGGAGCTGTTTTTT TRBV7-9 TRBD1 TRBJ2-2 17 .
CASSPGLAGGEQFF TGTGCCAGCAGCCCGGGACTAGCGGGGGGTGAGCAGTTCTTC TRBV7-2 TRBD2 TRBJ2-1 14 .
CASSLRSDRQETQYF TGTGCCAGCAGTTTGCGATCGGACAGGCAAGAGACCCAGTACTTC TRBV28 TRBD1 TRBJ2-5 15 .
CASTDSTGNYGYTF TGTGCCAGCACCGACTCGACAGGGAACTATGGCTACACCTTC TRBV2 TRBD1 TRBJ1-2 14 .
CASSDRGFTGELFF TGTGCCAGCAGCGACAGGGGGTTCACCGGGGAGCTGTTTTTT TRBV2 TRBD1 TRBJ2-2 14 .
CASRIGKPGGQFF TGTGCCAGCAGAATAGGGAAACCGGGGGGGCAGTTCTTC TRBV11-2 TRBD2 TRBJ2-1 13 .
CASSPGLAFETQYF TGTGCCAGCAGCCCTGGACTAGCCTTTGAGACCCAGTACTTC TRBV7-2 TRBD2 TRBJ2-5 14 .
CASSFPARDEQYF TGTGCCAGCAGCTTCCCGGCTAGAGACGAGCAGTACTTC TRBV7-8 . TRBJ2-7 13 .
CASSGPAGSYNEQFF TGTGCCAGCAGCGGCCCAGCGGGCTCCTACAATGAGCAGTTCTTC TRBV28 . TRBJ2-1 15 .
CASSLGGLAGTGELFF TGTGCCAGCAGCTTAGGCGGGCTAGCCGGCACCGGGGAGCTGTTTTTT TRBV7-6 . TRBJ2-2 16 .
CASSLGAASYEQYF TGTGCCAGCAGCTTAGGGGCAGCATCCTACGAGCAGTACTTC TRBV11-2 . TRBJ2-7 14 .
CASSLALAGAYNEQFF TGTGCCAGCAGCTTGGCCCTAGCGGGGGCCTACAATGAGCAGTTCTTC TRBV5-6 TRBD2 TRBJ2-1 16 .
CASSQGGREQYF TGTGCCAGCAGCCAAGGGGGGAGGGAGCAGTACTTC TRBV4-2 . TRBJ2-7 12 .
CASSVDLRSTEAFF TGTGCCAGCAGCGTAGATCTCCGGAGCACTGAAGCTTTCTTT TRBV9 . TRBJ1-1 14 .
CASSARQGYYGYTF TGTGCCAGCAGCGCGAGACAGGGATACTATGGCTACACCTTC TRBV7-9 TRBD1 TRBJ1-2 14 .
CASSQDWQKEKLFF TGCGCCAGCAGCCAAGACTGGCAGAAAGAAAAACTGTTTTTT TRBV4-3 . TRBJ1-4 14 .
CASSPSGTGIHEQYF TGTGCCAGCAGCCCTTCCGGGACAGGGATCCACGAGCAGTACTTC TRBV9 TRBD1 TRBJ2-7 15 .
CASSFELAGSYEQYF TGTGCCAGCAGTTTTGAACTAGCGGGCTCCTACGAGCAGTACTTC TRBV28 TRBD2 TRBJ2-7 15 .
CASSVATGRRGGTDTQYF TGTGCCAGCAGCGTAGCTACAGGAAGGCGGGGGGGTACAGATACGCAGTATTTT TRBV9 TRBD2 TRBJ2-3 18 .
CASSSRFEAFF TGTGCCAGCAGCTCGAGATTTGAAGCTTTCTTT TRBV9 . TRBJ1-1 11 few
CASSQEYGSTDTQYF TGTGCCAGCAGCCAAGAGTACGGGAGCACAGATACGCAGTATTTT TRBV4-2 . TRBJ2-3 15 medium-sized
CSARTGAGYTF TGCAGTGCTCGGACAGGGGCCGGCTACACCTTC TRBV20-1 TRBD1 TRBJ1-2 11 .
CASSQVEDTQYF TGCGCCAGCAGCCAAGTCGAGGATACGCAGTATTTT TRBV4-1 . TRBJ2-3 12 .
CASSLGGGQGTGANVLTF TGCGCCAGCAGCTTGGGGGGGGGACAGGGAACTGGGGCCAACGTCCTGACTTTC TRBV5-1 TRBD1 TRBJ2-6 18 .
CASSSRLAGRDNEQFF TGTGCCAGCAGCTCCCGACTGGCGGGAAGAGACAATGAGCAGTTCTTC TRBV7-9 . TRBJ2-1 16 .
CASSAPALATHNEQFF TGTGCCAGCAGCGCACCGGCCTTAGCGACCCACAATGAGCAGTTCTTC TRBV9 . TRBJ2-1 16 .
CASRGGRLTEAFF TGTGCCAGCAGGGGGGGGCGGCTCACTGAAGCTTTCTTT TRBV6-1 . TRBJ1-1 13 .
CASSPGLFEQYF TGTGCCAGCAGTCCGGGACTCTTCGAGCAGTACTTC TRBV2 . TRBJ2-7 12 .
CASSLVVAGNTGELFF TGTGCCAGCAGCTTGGTGGTAGCGGGAAACACCGGGGAGCTGTTTTTT TRBV5-4 TRBD2 TRBJ2-2 16 .
CASSPGGVLLAKNIQYF TGTGCCAGCAGCCCCGGCGGAGTACTGCTAGCCAAAAACATTCAGTACTTC TRBV11-2 . TRBJ2-4 17 .
CASSPHDRDSSYNSPLHF TGTGCCAGCAGCCCGCACGACAGGGACAGCTCCTATAATTCACCCCTCCACTTT TRBV5-6 TRBD1 TRBJ1-6 18 .